One T cell receptor beta chain is described in this entry. The antigen remains undetermined. TCRdb's copy holds only in-frame clones and misses some; the assay was immunoSEQ multiplex PCR. The sample carries around 1,600 clones, roughly 90% recorded once. The sample originates from a study of graft-versus-host responses after intestinal transplantation. About the study: Recipients got multivisceral, liver-intestinal, or isolated intestinal transplants. Study-level results: Circulating GvH clones peaking coincided with falling HvG clones soon after transplant.

The germline V and J ends were trimmed by 8 bases and 5 bases, with 9 bases remaining between them. Germline V gene data show CDR1 as LNHDA and CDR2 as SQIVND (reference sequence). The CDR3 spans 12 residues. The rearrangement uses TRBV19 and TRBJ2-2, with D possibly being TRBD2 (6 bases). Source: PBMCs, taken 8 days after intestinal transplant. This clonotype was sampled from a human patient who received an intestinal transplant, so some T cells may come from the graft donor. Here the CDR3 reads CASAGMTGELFF. The CDR3 coding sequence is TGTGCCAGTGCGGGAATGACCGGGGAGCTGTTTTTT.